This section outlines one T cell receptor beta chain sequence together with its context. Sequenced by immunoSEQ multiplex PCR; TCRdb stores in-frame clones only, minus some. The table has tens of thousands of clones, roughly 91% seen once. The sample belongs to a study of T cells after somatic rescue of genetic block. The TCR was taken from a man younger than 45. The sequenced sample was peripheral blood mononuclear cells (PBMCs).

The CDR3, as DNA: TGCAGCGTTGTATGGGCAGACAGGGAAGGCTACACCTTC. It yields the protein CSVVWADREGYTF. The chain carries TRBV29-1 and TRBJ1-2; the match to TRBD1 covers 7 bases. The CDR3 contains 13 residues. The ends lost 4 bases at V and 8 bases at J; junction bases unmatched: 10. Germline V gene data show CDR1 as SQVTM and CDR2 as ANQGSEA.